The clone carrying this T cell receptor (beta chain) was counted many times. Its antigen is unidentified. By 5'RACE template switching, TCR cDNA was produced, with a universal primer site and UMIs added in the process. TCRdb re-analysed the 5' RACE reads in MiXCR, keeping a single row per CDR3 protein. The repertoire holds around 320,000 distinct CDR3 sequences, with 3.5% to 4.5% as singletons. Between the trimmed V and J ends, which lost 5 bases and 6 bases, there was a span of 10 bases. The CDR3 sequence is 12 residues long. The data stem from a study of T cells after yellow fever vaccination. General observations from the study: Abundant clonotypes (contaminants from the bulk population) could be present in FACS-sorted repertoires. Post-booster reappearance was seen for most primary-vaccination clones (just over 95% CD4, around 89% CD8).

The rearrangement uses TRBV12-3 or TRBV12-4 and TRBJ1-1; the D is unclear. The specimen was PBMCs, collected 15 days after the yellow fever booster vaccination. This sequence was found in a young man who received the YFV17D yellow fever vaccine. The CDR3 is CASSRRISEAFF. DNA of the CDR3: TGTGCCAGCAGTCGAAGAATTTCTGAAGCTTTCTTT.